The entry below gives a single T cell receptor beta chain sequence along with its context. The CDR3 covers 14 residues. The trim removed 3 bases at V and 3 bases at J, leaving 6 bases unmatched. The V gene's germline CDR1 is SGDLS and CDR2 YYNGEE. This sample was taken from a study of blood T cell repertoires in COVID-19. Generated by immunoSEQ multiplex PCR, the TCRdb table keeps only in-frame clones and is missing some. The repertoire holds 130,000 to 150,000 clones, with 75% to 90% as singletons. The chain joins TRBV9 to TRBJ2-7; TRBD2 matches 7 bases. Sequencing was performed on peripheral blood. The source is a man in his late teens or twenties with COVID-19, enrolled during active disease. The DNA of the CDR3 is TGTGCCAGCAGCGGGGGAGGGAACTTCTACGAGCAGTACTTC. Residues: CASSGGGNFYEQYF.